The 30 T cell receptor beta chains listed next were all sequenced from one sample in a study of cytomegalovirus exposure and HLA in healthy donors. PCR amplification relied on 60 Vbeta primers (plus 13 Jbeta primers). The repertoire was sequenced with immunoSEQ multiplex PCR; TCRdb's copy has only in-frame clones and lacks some. Counted here are 150,000 to 200,000 clones, under 85% occurring once; the ten biggest clones make up 2.5% to 3.5%. Material for sequencing was PBMCs. The source of these receptors is a female donor in good health and CMV-seronegative.

The chain recombines TRBV19 with TRBJ2-3; TRBD2 matches 12 bases. Losses at the gene ends were 5 bases for V and 6 bases for J; bases not matched to a gene: 6. Germline CDR1 LNHDA, CDR2 SQIVND (reference sequence). The CDR3 loop spans 15 amino acids. CDR3 nucleotides: TGTGCCAGTAGTCGGCTAGCGGGGGGGCGGGATACGCAGTATTTT. This encodes CASSRLAGGRDTQYF.

V gene TRBV4-2 combines with J gene TRBJ2-7, with a possible D match to TRBD2 (6 bases). The CDR3 extends over 15 amino acids. Trimming cost V 4 bases and J 2 bases, with 15 bases left between them. Germline lookup yields CDR1 LGHNA and CDR2 YNFKEQ. The CDR3 sequence is CASSPGSSGTYEQYF. The DNA for the CDR3 is TGTGCCAGCAGCCCCGGGAGTAGCGGAACCTACGAGCAGTACTTC.

The chain links TRBV30 to TRBJ2-7, with D tentatively TRBD1 (5 bases). The CDR3 has 13 amino acids. Trimming shortened V by 3 bases and J by 4 bases, and 13 bases separated the two germline ends. CDR1 is GTSNPN and CDR2 is SVGIG in the germline V gene (reference sequence). The DNA of the CDR3 is TGTGCCTGGAGCCAGGGCCCCCGGTACGAGCAGTACTTC. Translated: CAWSQGPRYEQYF.

The chain couples TRBV18 to TRBJ1-2; D remains unclear. Per the germline V gene, CDR1 is KGHSH and CDR2 is LQKENI. The V end lost 3 bases, the J end lost 1 base, and 6 bases lay between the germline ends. CDR3 size: 13 residues. The CDR3 DNA is TGTGCCAGCTCACCGGGCGTTAACTATGGCTACACCTTC. Protein product: CASSPGVNYGYTF.

The J gene is TRBJ1-5, the V gene TRBV19, with TRBD1 as a possible D gene (6 bases). Trimming removed 4 bases at V and 0 bases at J, with 13 bases between. The CDR3 totals 16 residues. Germline-derived CDR1 and CDR2 are LNHDA and SQIVND (reference sequence). The CDR3 region has the DNA TGTGCCAGTAGTAACCGGGACACTTATAGCAATCAGCCCCAGCATTTT. Protein product: CASSNRDTYSNQPQHF.

This clone was recorded a few times. This chain joins TRBV5-4 and TRBJ2-3; 7 nucleotides align to TRBD1. Germline V gene lookup returns CDR1 SGHNT and CDR2 YYREEE (reference sequence). After removal of 3 bases from V and 2 bases from J, the junction contained 6 bases not matched to a gene. The CDR3 contains 15 residues. CDR3 in amino acids: CASSSDRLYTDTQYF. In DNA, the CDR3 is TGTGCCAGCAGCTCGGACAGGTTGTACACAGATACGCAGTATTTT. Combining the CDR3 with reference TRBV5-4 and TRBJ2-3 gives the whole variable domain ETGVTQSPTHLIKTRGQQVTLRCSSQSGHNTVSWYQQALGQGPQFIFQYYREEENGRGNFPPRFSGLQFPNYSSELNVNALELDDSALYLCASSSDRLYTDTQYFGPGTRLTVL.

The V call is TRBV5-1, the J call TRBJ2-7, with D perhaps TRBD1 (6 bases). The V end lost 9 bases, the J end lost 4 bases, and 20 bases lay between the germline ends. This CDR3 region has 14 residues. Germline CDR1 reads SGHRS; CDR2 reads YFSETQ. The CDR3 coding sequence is TGCGCCATAATCCGAGACAGGAGCTTTTACGAGCAGTACTTC. Protein: CAIIRDRSFYEQYF. Based on the CDR3 plus reference TRBV5-1 and TRBJ2-7, the full variable domain is KAGVTQTPRYLIKTRGQQVTLSCSPISGHRSVSWYQQTPGQGLQFLFEYFSETQRNKGNFPGRFSGRQFSNSRSEMNVSTLELGDSALYLCAIIRDRSFYEQYFGPGTRLTVT.

The CDR3 nucleotides are TGTGCCTGCCCGCCGGGGGACGCGAACACCGGGGAGCTGTTTTTT. This translates into CACPPGDANTGELFF. V and J are TRBV30 and TRBJ2-2, with a possible D match to TRBD2 (6 bases). The V gene lost 6 bases and the J gene lost 0 bases, with 14 bases spanning the gap. There are 15 residues in the CDR3. Germline values: CDR1 GTSNPN, CDR2 SVGIG (reference sequence).

This chain connects TRBV29-1 to TRBJ2-1; TRBD1 is a possible D gene (5 bases). CDR1 is SQVTM, CDR2 ANQGSEA, per germline. Trimming took 5 bases from V and 1 from J, leaving 12 bases between them. The CDR3 spans 14 residues. The CDR3 spells CSVRPGLSYNEQFF. The DNA of the CDR3 is TGCAGCGTTCGTCCAGGGCTTTCCTACAATGAGCAGTTCTTC.

V is TRBV6-1 and J is TRBJ2-7; 12 bases are a match to TRBD1. The CDR3 covers 17 residues. The germline V gene encodes CDR1 MNHNS and CDR2 SASEGT. Trimming took 1 base from V and 6 from J; bases not matched to a gene: 10. The CDR3, as DNA: TGTGCCAGCAGTGAAGGGGTTTACGGGACAGGGGGCTTCGAGCAGTACTTC. Residues: CASSEGVYGTGGFEQYF.

This chain connects TRBV4-1 to TRBJ2-5; the match to TRBD1 covers 8 bases. There are 16 residues in the CDR3. The V gene end was trimmed by 0 bases and the J gene end by 7 bases; junction bases not matched to a gene: 10. Germline CDR1 reads MGHRA; CDR2 reads YSYEKL. The CDR3 here is CASSQEQGGSSGTQYF. The DNA of the CDR3 is TGCGCCAGCAGCCAAGAACAGGGGGGTTCGAGTGGGACCCAGTACTTC.

This clone appeared once. V is TRBV6-5 and J is TRBJ2-1; the D gene is possibly TRBD2 (7 bases). Germline assignment: CDR1 MNHEY and CDR2 SVGAGI. The CDR3 loop spans 14 amino acids. V dropped 0 bases and J dropped 7 bases, with 10 bases sitting between them. For the CDR3, the DNA is TGTGCCAGCAGTTACTCAGGGAGGGGGAATGAGCAGTTCTTC. Its protein product is CASSYSGRGNEQFF.

The rearrangement joins TRBV19 to TRBJ1-5; 7 bases are shared with TRBD1. Germline assignment: CDR1 LNHDA and CDR2 SQIVND (reference sequence). With 6 bases clipped from V and 5 bases from J, the junction kept 10 bases outside the gene matches. The CDR3 consists of 15 residues. For the CDR3, the DNA is TGTGCCAGTAGCACCGTACAGGGGTTCGATCAGCCCCAGCATTTT. This codes for CASSTVQGFDQPQHF. Full variable domain (remainder filled in from reference TRBV19 and TRBJ1-5): DGGITQSPKYLFRKEGQNVTLSCEQNLNHDAMYWYRQDPGQGLRLIYYSQIVNDFQKGDIAEGYSVSREKKESFPLTVTSAQKNPTAFYLCASSTVQGFDQPQHFGDGTRLSIL.

This rearrangement joins TRBV28 to TRBJ1-4, with TRBD1 matching 7 bases. CDR1 is MDHEN and CDR2 is SYDVKM in the germline V gene. This CDR3 has 15 residues. The CDR3 DNA sequence: TGTGCGACCAGGACGGAGGACAGGTTAAATGAAAAACTGTTTTTT. Residues: CATRTEDRLNEKLFF.

This clone was counted a single time. This chain uses TRBV4-1 with TRBJ2-5, with D maybe TRBD2 (6 bases). Germline V gives CDR1 MGHRA, CDR2 YSYEKL. The CDR3 loop spans 14 amino acids. Trimming shortened V by 3 bases and J by 3 bases, and 11 bases separated the two germline ends. For the CDR3, the DNA is TGCGCCAGCAGCCAGGGGGGAGCCGAAGAGACCCAGTACTTC. Protein sequence: CASSQGGAEETQYF.

Here the CDR3 reads CASKLGGNTEAFF. The CDR3 region has the DNA TGTGCCAGCAAGCTTGGCGGGAACACTGAAGCTTTCTTT. V usage is TRBV7-9 and J usage is TRBJ1-1; D not resolved. There are 13 residues in the CDR3. Looked up from germline, CDR1 is SEHNR and CDR2 is FQNEAQ (reference sequence). V lost 7 bases and J 1 base, leaving 10 bases between the germline ends.

This clone turned up a few times. The V and J genes are TRBV5-1 and TRBJ2-2, with a weak D call TRBD2 (5 bases). The CDR3 sequence is 16 residues long. Trimming removed 0 bases from V and 0 bases from J, with 9 bases in between. Germline CDR1 and CDR2: SGHRS and YFSETQ. CDR3 protein: CASSLAAGANTGELFF. CDR3 bases: TGCGCCAGCAGCTTGGCTGCCGGGGCGAACACCGGGGAGCTGTTTTTT.

The chain uses TRBV6-5 and TRBJ1-1; no clear D. The CDR3 contains 14 residues. Trimming removed 4 bases from V and 0 bases from J, with 9 bases in between. From germline, CDR1 is MNHEY and CDR2 SVGAGI. CDR3 DNA sequence: TGTGCCAGCAGTTTGCGTAGCATGAACACTGAAGCTTTCTTT. Its protein is CASSLRSMNTEAFF.

The chain couples TRBV10-1 to TRBJ2-1; 10 bases agree with TRBD1. After removal of 6 bases from V and 8 bases from J, the junction contained 13 bases not matched to a gene. This CDR3 region has 16 residues. CDR1 and CDR2 (germline): WNHNN, SYGVQD (reference sequence). The CDR3 nucleotides read TGCGCCAGCAGGGGTTTCGGGGACAGGGGAAGGTATGAGCAGTTCTTC. It encodes CASRGFGDRGRYEQFF.

In DNA, the CDR3 is TGTGCCAGCAGCGCCTCGGGGTCTAATTCACCCCTCCACTTT. This gives the protein CASSASGSNSPLHF. V is TRBV9 and J is TRBJ1-6; D gene ambiguous. CDR1 is SGDLS and CDR2 is YYNGEE in the germline V gene. The CDR3 has 14 residues. The germline V and J ends were trimmed by 3 bases and 6 bases, with 10 bases remaining between them.

This clone occurred a few times. V gene TRBV4-3 combines with J gene TRBJ1-2; TRBD1 agrees at 7 bases. In germline, CDR1 is LGHNA, CDR2 YSLEER. The CDR3 covers 14 residues. Unmatched junction bases numbered 5, after V lost 2 bases and J lost 5 bases. The CDR3 spells CASSQPRQGYGYTF. CDR3 coding DNA: TGCGCCAGCAGCCAACCGCGACAGGGATATGGCTACACCTTC.

This clone has a handful of counts. The gene calls are TRBV7-2 and TRBJ1-2, with D perhaps TRBD1 (5 bases). This CDR3 comprises 15 residues. V lost 1 base, J lost 7 bases, and 16 bases lay in between. CDR1 is SGHTA, CDR2 FQGNSA, per germline. The CDR3 nucleotides read TGTGCCAGCAGCTTAGTATTAGGTGGGGCGCTTGGCTACACCTTC. This encodes CASSLVLGGALGYTF.

The chain combines TRBV15 with TRBJ2-1; 14 bases are a match to TRBD2. The J segment lost 6 bases and the V segment lost 5 bases, leaving 3 bases of the junction unmatched. CDR3 size: 15 residues. The germline gives CDR1 LNHNV, CDR2 YYDKDF (reference sequence). CDR3 sequence: CATSGTSGGFNEQFF. For the CDR3, the DNA is TGTGCCACCAGCGGGACTAGCGGGGGATTCAATGAGCAGTTCTTC.

The sample holds one count of this clone. The CDR3 nucleotides read TGTGCCAGCAGTTTACCCGGACAGGGCGACGAGCAGTACTTC. This gives the protein CASSLPGQGDEQYF. The chain combines TRBV28 with TRBJ2-7; 8 bases agree with TRBD1. Germline V gene sequence: CDR1 MDHEN, CDR2 SYDVKM. The CDR3 spans 14 residues. The V segment lost 2 bases and the J segment 5 bases; nucleotides outside the gene matches: 5.

Remarks on this clone: A read error may account for a junction end that differs from germline. The V call is TRBV5-1, the J call TRBJ1-2; TRBD1 matches 10 bases. CDR1 SGHRS and CDR2 YFSETQ come from the germline V gene. This CDR3 contains 15 residues. The CDR3 spells CASSARQGATYGCTF. The CDR3 DNA sequence: TGCGCCAGCAGCGCTCGACAGGGGGCGACCTATGGCTGCACCTTC.

The chain recombines TRBV19 with TRBJ2-5, with D perhaps TRBD2 (6 bases). Germline V gene lookup returns CDR1 LNHDA and CDR2 SQIVND (reference sequence). The CDR3 is 13 amino acids. Trimming took 8 bases from V and 5 from J, leaving 15 bases between them. The CDR3 DNA sequence: TGTGCCAGTCAACTAGCCCCTGATGAGACCCAGTACTTC. As protein: CASQLAPDETQYF. The full variable domain, rest sourced from reference TRBV19 and TRBJ2-5, is DGGITQSPKYLFRKEGQNVTLSCEQNLNHDAMYWYRQDPGQGLRLIYYSQIVNDFQKGDIAEGYSVSREKKESFPLTVTSAQKNPTAFYLCASQLAPDETQYFGPGTRLLVL.

Here the CDR3 reads CASSSIPAGARSEQFF. CDR3 in DNA: TGTGCCAGCAGCTCCATCCCGGCAGGGGCAAGGAGTGAGCAGTTCTTC. The chain uses TRBV7-6 and TRBJ2-1; possibly TRBD1 for D (6 bases). The germline V and J ends were trimmed by 4 bases and 9 bases, with 22 bases remaining between them. There are 16 residues in the CDR3. The germline gives CDR1 SGHVS, CDR2 FNYEAQ.

The chain employs TRBV5-6 and TRBJ2-3; D is possibly TRBD1 (6 bases). Germline CDR1 SGHDT, CDR2 YYEEEE. The CDR3 contains 15 residues. The V end lost 2 bases, the J end lost 6 bases, and 16 bases lay between the germline ends. DNA of the CDR3: TGTGCCAGCAGCTTACCTACAGGGACGGCGGATACGCAGTATTTT. This sequence encodes CASSLPTGTADTQYF. The full variable domain, completed using reference TRBV5-6 and TRBJ2-3, is DAGVTQSPTHLIKTRGQQVTLRCSPKSGHDTVSWYQQALGQGPQFIFQYYEEEERQRGNFPDRFSGHQFPNYSSELNVNALLLGDSALYLCASSLPTGTADTQYFGPGTRLTVL.

This chain joins TRBV4-1 and TRBJ2-7, with D perhaps TRBD2 (6 bases). Trimming stripped 0 bases from V and 3 bases from J, with 15 bases between. Germline V gene data show CDR1 as MGHRA and CDR2 as YSYEKL. The CDR3 totals 16 residues. Written as DNA, the CDR3 is TGCGCCAGCAGCCAAGATTCGGCGGGGAGTCACTACGAGCAGTACTTC. Residues: CASSQDSAGSHYEQYF.

The rearrangement links TRBV19 to TRBJ2-1, with 12 bases aligning to TRBD1. Germline loops: CDR1 LNHDA, CDR2 SQIVND (reference sequence). V shed 5 bases and J 6 bases; nucleotides not matched to a gene: 5. This CDR3 comprises 15 residues. The CDR3 loop is CASSYPGQGANEQFF. CDR3 DNA: TGTGCCAGTAGTTACCCGGGACAGGGGGCCAATGAGCAGTTCTTC.